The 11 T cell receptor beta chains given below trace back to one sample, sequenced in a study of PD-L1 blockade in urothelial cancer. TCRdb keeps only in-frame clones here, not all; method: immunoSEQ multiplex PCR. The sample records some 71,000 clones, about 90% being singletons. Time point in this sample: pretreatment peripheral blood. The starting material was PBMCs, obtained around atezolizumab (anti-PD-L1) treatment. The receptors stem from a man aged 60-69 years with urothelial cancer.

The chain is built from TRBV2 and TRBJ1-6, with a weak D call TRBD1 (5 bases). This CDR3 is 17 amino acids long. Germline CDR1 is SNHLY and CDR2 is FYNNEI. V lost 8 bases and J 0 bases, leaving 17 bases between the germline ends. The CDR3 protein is CASQFSRGGSYNSPLHF. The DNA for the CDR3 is TGTGCCAGCCAATTTTCTCGGGGGGGCTCCTATAATTCACCCCTCCACTTT.

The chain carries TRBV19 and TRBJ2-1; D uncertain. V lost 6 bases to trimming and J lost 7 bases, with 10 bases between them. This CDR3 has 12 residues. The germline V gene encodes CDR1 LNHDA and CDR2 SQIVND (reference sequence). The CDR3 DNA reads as TGTGCCAGTAGCGCCCGACTGAATGAGCAGTTCTTC. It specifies CASSARLNEQFF.

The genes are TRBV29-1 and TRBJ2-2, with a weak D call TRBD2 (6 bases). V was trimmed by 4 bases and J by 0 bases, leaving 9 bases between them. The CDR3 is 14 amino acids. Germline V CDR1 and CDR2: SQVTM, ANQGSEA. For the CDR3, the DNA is TGCAGCGTTGGCGGACTAACGAACACCGGGGAGCTGTTTTTT. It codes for CSVGGLTNTGELFF.

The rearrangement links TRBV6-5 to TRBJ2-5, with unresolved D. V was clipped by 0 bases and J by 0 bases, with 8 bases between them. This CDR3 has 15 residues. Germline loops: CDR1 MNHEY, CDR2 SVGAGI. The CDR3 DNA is TGTGCCAGCAGTTACTCGTCTAGAGACCAAGAGACCCAGTACTTC. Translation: CASSYSSRDQETQYF.

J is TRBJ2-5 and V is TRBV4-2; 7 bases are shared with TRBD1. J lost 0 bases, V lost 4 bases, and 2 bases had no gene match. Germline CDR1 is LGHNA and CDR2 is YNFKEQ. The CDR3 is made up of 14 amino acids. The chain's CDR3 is CASSLTGDQETQYF. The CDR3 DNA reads TGTGCCAGCAGCCTTACAGGGGACCAAGAGACCCAGTACTTC.

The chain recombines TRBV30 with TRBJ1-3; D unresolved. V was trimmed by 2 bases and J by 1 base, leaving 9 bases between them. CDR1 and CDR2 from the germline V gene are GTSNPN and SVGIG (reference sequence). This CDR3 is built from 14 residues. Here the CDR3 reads CAWSYTVSGNTIYF. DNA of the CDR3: TGTGCCTGGAGTTACACCGTATCTGGAAACACCATATATTTT.

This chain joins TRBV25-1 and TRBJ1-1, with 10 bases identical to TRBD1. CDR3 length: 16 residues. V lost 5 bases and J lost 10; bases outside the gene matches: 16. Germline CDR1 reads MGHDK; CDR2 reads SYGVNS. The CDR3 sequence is CASSNRDRGFQTSAFF. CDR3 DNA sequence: TGTGCCAGCAGTAACCGGGACAGGGGATTCCAAACCTCAGCTTTCTTT.

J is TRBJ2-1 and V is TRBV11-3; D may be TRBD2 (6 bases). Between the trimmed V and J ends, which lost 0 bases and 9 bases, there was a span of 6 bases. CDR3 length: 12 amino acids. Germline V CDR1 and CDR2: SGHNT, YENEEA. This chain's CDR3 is CASSLEGGEQFF. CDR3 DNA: TGTGCCAGCAGCTTAGAGGGAGGTGAGCAGTTCTTC.

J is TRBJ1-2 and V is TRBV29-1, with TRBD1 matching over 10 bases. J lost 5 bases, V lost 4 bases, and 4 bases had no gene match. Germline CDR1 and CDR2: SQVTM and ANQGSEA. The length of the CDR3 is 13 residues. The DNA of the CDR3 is TGCAGCGTTGGGGACAGGGGCGCATATGGCTACACCTTC. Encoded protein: CSVGDRGAYGYTF.

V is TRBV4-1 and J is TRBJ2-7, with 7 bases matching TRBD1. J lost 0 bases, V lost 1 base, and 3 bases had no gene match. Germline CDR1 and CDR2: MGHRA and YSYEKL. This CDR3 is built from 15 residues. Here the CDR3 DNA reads TGCGCCAGCAGCCAAGGGACAGGTTACTCCTACGAGCAGTACTTC. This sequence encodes CASSQGTGYSYEQYF.

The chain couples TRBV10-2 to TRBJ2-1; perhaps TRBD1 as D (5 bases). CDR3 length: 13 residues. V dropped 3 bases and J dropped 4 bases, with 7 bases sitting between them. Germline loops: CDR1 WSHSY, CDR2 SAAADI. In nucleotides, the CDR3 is TGCGCCAGCAGTGACGGACAATACAATGAGCAGTTCTTC. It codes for CASSDGQYNEQFF.